This T cell receptor beta chain is from a study of blood T cell repertoires in COVID-19. From germline, CDR1 is SGHVS and CDR2 FNYEAQ. The junction had 3 bases not matched to a gene; V was cut back by 3 bases and J by 0 bases. CDR3 length: 15 amino acids. TCRdb's copy holds only in-frame clones and misses some; the assay was immunoSEQ multiplex PCR. Found here are 350,000 to 400,000 clones, around 87% of them singletons; the top ten hold 0.97%. The sample taken for sequencing was PBMCs or T cells enriched from blood (not recorded which). The sequence was collected from a woman between 25 and 40 years old with acute COVID-19. The V call is TRBV7-6, the J call TRBJ2-3, with TRBD1 matching over 7 bases. CDR3 sequence reads: CASSFRDRSTDTQYF. CDR3 nucleotide sequence: TGTGCCAGCAGCTTCCGGGACAGAAGCACAGATACGCAGTATTTT.